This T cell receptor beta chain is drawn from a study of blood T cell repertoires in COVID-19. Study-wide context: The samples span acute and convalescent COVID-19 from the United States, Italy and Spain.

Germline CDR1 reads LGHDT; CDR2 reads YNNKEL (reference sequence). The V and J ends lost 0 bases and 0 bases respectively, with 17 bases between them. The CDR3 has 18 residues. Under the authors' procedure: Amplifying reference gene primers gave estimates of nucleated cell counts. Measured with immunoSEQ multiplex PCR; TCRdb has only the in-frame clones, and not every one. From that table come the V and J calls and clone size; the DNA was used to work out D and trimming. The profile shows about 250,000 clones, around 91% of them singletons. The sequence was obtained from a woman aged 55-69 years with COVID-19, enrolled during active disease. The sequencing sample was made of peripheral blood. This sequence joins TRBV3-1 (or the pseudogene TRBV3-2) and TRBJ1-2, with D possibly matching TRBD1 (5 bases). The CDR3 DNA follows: TGTGCCAGCAGCCAAGAGTCCCGACAGCGCAGTCCTAACTATGGCTACACCTTC. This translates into CASSQESRQRSPNYGYTF.